This TCR beta chain was found in a study of T cells in Graves' hyperthyroidism and ophthalmopathy (dated by TCRdb to the late 2010s). Regarding the complete study: Peripheral blood was sampled at the time of initial diagnosis, prior to any treatment. TCR Vbeta CDR3 sequencing of roughly 140 peripheral blood samples (over 40 ophthalmopathy, 75 or so hyperthyroidism and around 17 progressor patients) is reported in the paper. The 75 to 100 discovery patients were randomly split 7:3 into training and test sets. After sampling, hyperthyroidism patients received methimazole starting at 30 mg daily, and ophthalmopathy patients received high-dose intravenous methylprednisolone. To identify distinguishing TCR V-J signatures, a discovery cohort of about 100 patients was used, comprising under 45 with Graves' ophthalmopathy and 55 to 65 with stable Graves' hyperthyroidism. An independent validation cohort of around 19 hyperthyroidism patients and approximately 17 patients who later progressed to ophthalmopathy tested prospective prediction of ophthalmopathy. In roughly six Graves' hyperthyroidism patients, the study also compared T-cell repertoires from thyroid tissue with T-cell repertoires from blood. The paper as a whole reports these results and caveats: A model built on a 13 V-J signature distinguished ophthalmopathy from stable hyperthyroidism, reaching about 88% sensitivity and about 81% specificity in cross-validation and 80%/75% in testing. In validation, the model predicted progression to ophthalmopathy with just under 71% sensitivity and about 73% specificity, a median of around six months before onset. Most expanded thyroid clonotypes (frequency above 0.001) were also detected in blood, suggesting blood repertoires may reflect thyroid immune responses. Sample size was not statistically predetermined, and investigators were not blinded to group allocation.

The TCR beta CDR3 regions were amplified from RNA transcripts. The TCR CDR3 was subjected to a first round of RT-PCR using the HTBI primer set and the Qiagen OneStep RT-PCR kit. The libraries were constructed in a second round of multiplex PCR and then size-selected and purified. Paired-end sequencing of the libraries was performed with 100 bp reads on an Illumina HiSeq2000. Concerning the study's data processing: SOAPnuke was used to process the raw data, with reads discarded if the reads contained adapters or uncalled bases, had a mean Phred below 15, or lacked an exact constant-primer or identifier match. High-quality paired reads were merged using COPE v1.2.5, and each unique nucleotide sequence was defined as a clonotype. MiTCR v1.1 was used to align clonotypes to the IMGT TRBV, TRBD and TRBJ reference segments. Only V-J combinations with frequency above 0.0001, covering 99% to 99.2% of repertoires, were analysed. The TCS score was defined as F50 (clonal expansion) divided by E x V (chaos), with BLOSUM62-based TCRdist calculated between CDR3 peptides within each V-J. Welch's t-statistics and random forest reduced approximately 520 V-J features to about 12, which were used in a naive Bayes classifier (R e1071). Starting from the raw public reads, TCRdb applied fastp trimming at Q25, assembled clones with MiXCR and retained in-frame beta chains. Merged by CDR3 protein, the rows form single entries marked with the most common genes and DNA. The V and J calls shown here were made by TCRdb, not taken from the authors' results. This sample comprises about 640,000 distinct CDR3 sequences, around 21% of them detected only once. Clones ranked in the top ten supply 34% of the sample.

This clonotype came up many times. Its antigen is unknown. Per-nucleotide qualities are absent, and no much larger clonotype sits a single base away. Via the germline V gene, CDR1 is SGHRS and CDR2 YFSETQ. The CDR3 holds 13 amino acids from the cysteine to the phenylalanine. Left in the record is the CDR3 DNA by itself, 39 bases read in frame from the first base. Relative to germline, V is 5 bases shorter and J is 6 bases shorter, with 14 bases between their ends. Ophthalmopathy patients had moderately to severely active disease, with a Clinical Activity Score of 3 or more, a NOSPECS grade of 4 or more, and a disease duration of less than 3 months. The study excluded patients with uncontrolled infections, other autoimmune diseases, pregnancy or lactation. Clinical symptoms, serum thyroxine and TRAb, thyroid ultrasound, and orbital computed tomography formed the basis for the diagnoses. PBMCs were isolated from about 9.1 ml of fresh peripheral blood by Ficoll-Paque density gradient centrifugation. Trizol reagent was used to extract total RNA, and RNA quality was then checked on an Agilent 2100 Bioanalyzer.

The chain links TRBV5-1 with TRBJ1-2; a weak D assignment points to TRBD1 (6 bases agree). Sequenced: blood. The sequence came from a young man with Graves' ophthalmopathy. CDR3 loop: CASRVRGRDGYTF. The nucleotide sequence is TGCGCCAGCAGGGTCCGGGGGCGTGATGGCTACACCTTC.